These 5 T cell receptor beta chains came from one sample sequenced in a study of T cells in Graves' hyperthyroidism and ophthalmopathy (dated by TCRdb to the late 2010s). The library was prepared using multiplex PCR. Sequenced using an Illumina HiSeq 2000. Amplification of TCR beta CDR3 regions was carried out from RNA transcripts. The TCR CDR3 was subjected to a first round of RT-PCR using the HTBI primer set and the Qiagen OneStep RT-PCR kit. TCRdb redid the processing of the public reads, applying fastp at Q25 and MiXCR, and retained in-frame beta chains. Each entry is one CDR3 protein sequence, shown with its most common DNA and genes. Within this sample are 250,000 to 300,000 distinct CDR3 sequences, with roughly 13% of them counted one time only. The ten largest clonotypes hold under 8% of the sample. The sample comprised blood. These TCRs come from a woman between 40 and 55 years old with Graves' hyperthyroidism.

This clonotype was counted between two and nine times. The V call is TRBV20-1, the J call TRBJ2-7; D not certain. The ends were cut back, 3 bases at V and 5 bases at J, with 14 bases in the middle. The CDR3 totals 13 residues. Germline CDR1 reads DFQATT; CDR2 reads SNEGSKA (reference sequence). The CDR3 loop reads CSARWLARNEQYF. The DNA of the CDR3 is TGCAGTGCTAGGTGGCTCGCCCGGAACGAGCAGTACTTC.

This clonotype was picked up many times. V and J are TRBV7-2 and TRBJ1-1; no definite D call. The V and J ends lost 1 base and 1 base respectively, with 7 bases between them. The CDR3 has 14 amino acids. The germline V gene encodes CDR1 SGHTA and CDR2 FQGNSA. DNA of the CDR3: TGTGCCAGCAGCTTAGTCTCTTGGAACACTGAAGCTTTCTTT. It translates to CASSLVSWNTEAFF. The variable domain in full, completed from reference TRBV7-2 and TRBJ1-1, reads GAGVSQSPSNKVTEKGKDVELRCDPISGHTALYWYRQSLGQGLEFLIYFQGNSAPDKSGLPSDRFSAERTGGSVSTLTIQRTQQEDSAVYLCASSLVSWNTEAFFGQGTRLTVV.

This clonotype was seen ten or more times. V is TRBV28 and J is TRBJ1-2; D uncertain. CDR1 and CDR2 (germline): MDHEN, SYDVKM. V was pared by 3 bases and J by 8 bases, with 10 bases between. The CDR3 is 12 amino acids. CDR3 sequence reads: CASSLGAMGYTF. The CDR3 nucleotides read TGTGCCAGCAGTTTGGGAGCGATGGGCTACACCTTC.

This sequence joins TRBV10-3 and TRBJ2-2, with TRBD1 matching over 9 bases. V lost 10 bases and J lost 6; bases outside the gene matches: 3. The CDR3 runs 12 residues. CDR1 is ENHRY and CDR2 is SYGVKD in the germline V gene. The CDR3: CASWTGAGELFF. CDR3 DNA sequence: TGTGCCAGCTGGACAGGGGCCGGGGAGCTGTTTTTT.

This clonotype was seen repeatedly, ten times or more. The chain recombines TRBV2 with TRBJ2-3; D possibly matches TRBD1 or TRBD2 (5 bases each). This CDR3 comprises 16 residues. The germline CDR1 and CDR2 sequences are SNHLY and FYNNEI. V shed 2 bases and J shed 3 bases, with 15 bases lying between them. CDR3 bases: TGTGCCAGCAGTGAACGGGGCCCCCGTGGAACAGATACGCAGTATTTT. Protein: CASSERGPRGTDTQYF.